The clone carrying this T cell receptor beta chain was seen more than once but under ten times. Methods used by the authors: How many nucleated cells were present was estimated from reference gene primer amplification. The table came from immunoSEQ multiplex PCR; TCRdb's copy has only in-frame clones and leaves some out. V, J and clone size were drawn from that table, and D and trimming were deduced from the DNA. This sample yields about 130,000 clones, of which roughly four fifths are seen a single time; about 9.5% belongs to the top ten. This CDR3 contains 16 residues. Germline V gene sequence: CDR1 LNHDA, CDR2 SQIVND (reference sequence). Deletions cut 4 bases from V and 0 bases from J, with 13 bases between. These data come from a study of blood T cell repertoires in COVID-19. In the study overall: Acute and convalescent COVID-19 samples came from the United States, Italy and Spain. T cells, B-cell-depleted T cells, or PBMCs supplied cDNA or gDNA.

The TCR sequence derives from a man in his forties or fifties with active or convalescent COVID-19. Sequencing was carried out using peripheral blood. This chain joins TRBV19 and TRBJ2-4; D may be TRBD2 (6 bases). Here the CDR3 reads CASSTRDLLAKNIQYF. The CDR3 coding sequence is TGTGCCAGTAGTACAAGGGACTTACTAGCCAAAAACATTCAGTACTTC.